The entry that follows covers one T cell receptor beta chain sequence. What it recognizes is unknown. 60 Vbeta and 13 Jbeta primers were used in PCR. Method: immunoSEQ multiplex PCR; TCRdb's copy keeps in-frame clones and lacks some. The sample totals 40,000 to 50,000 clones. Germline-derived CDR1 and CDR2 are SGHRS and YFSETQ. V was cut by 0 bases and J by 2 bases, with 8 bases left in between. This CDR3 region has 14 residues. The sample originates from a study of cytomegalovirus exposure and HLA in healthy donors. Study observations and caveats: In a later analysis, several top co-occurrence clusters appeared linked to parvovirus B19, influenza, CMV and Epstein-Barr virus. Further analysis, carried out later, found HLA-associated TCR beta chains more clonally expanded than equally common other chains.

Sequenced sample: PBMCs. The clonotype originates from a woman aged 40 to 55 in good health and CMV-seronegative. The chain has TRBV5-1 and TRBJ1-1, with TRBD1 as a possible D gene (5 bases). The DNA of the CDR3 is TGCGCCAGCAGCTTGGATCAGGGTAACACTGAAGCTTTCTTT. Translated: CASSLDQGNTEAFF.